The 23 T cell receptor beta chains listed next were all sequenced from one sample in a study of blood T cell repertoires in COVID-19. Some clones are missing from TCRdb's copy, which holds only in-frame ones; the method was immunoSEQ multiplex PCR. The data show 90,000 to 110,000 clones, about three quarters seen once. Sequencing used peripheral blood. All receptors derive from a human donor in a cohort sampled during active or convalescent COVID-19.

This chain joins TRBV2 and TRBJ2-2, with D hard to call. The V end was cut by 4 bases, the J end by 3 bases, with 6 bases between. CDR3 size: 13 residues. Per the germline V gene, CDR1 is SNHLY and CDR2 is FYNNEI. For the CDR3, the DNA is TGTGCCAGCAGTGGGGCCCACACCGGGGAGCTGTTTTTT. The encoded protein is CASSGAHTGELFF.

The rearrangement uses TRBV11-2 and TRBJ2-3; perhaps TRBD1 as D (6 bases). The CDR3 extends over 13 amino acids. Trimming removed 5 bases from V and 7 bases from J, with 13 bases in between. The germline V gene has CDR1 SGHAT and CDR2 FQNNGV. CDR3 sequence (DNA): TGTGCCAGCAGCCCATGGACAGATAATACGCAGTATTTT. Protein sequence: CASSPWTDNTQYF.

The chain recombines TRBV7-9 with TRBJ2-3; possible D gene TRBD2, 7 bases. Germline values: CDR1 SEHNR, CDR2 FQNEAQ (reference sequence). V was trimmed by 5 bases and J by 1 base, leaving 16 bases between them. The CDR3 totals 16 residues. CDR3 sequence reads: CASSPRGGHGTDTQYF. For the CDR3, the DNA is TGTGCCAGCAGCCCCAGGGGAGGGCATGGCACAGATACGCAGTATTTT.

The chain has TRBV7-8 and TRBJ1-5; TRBD1 matches at 10 bases. Germline V lookup: CDR1 SGHVS, CDR2 FQNEAQ. The V and J ends lost 5 bases and 4 bases, in that order; junction bases with no gene match: 8. The CDR3 has 16 residues. The CDR3 reads CASSRWDRGGNQPQHF. In DNA form, the CDR3 reads TGTGCCAGCAGCCGATGGGACAGGGGAGGGAATCAGCCCCAGCATTTT.

The chain employs TRBV7-9 and TRBJ1-5; 8 nucleotides match TRBD1. CDR1 and CDR2 from the germline V gene are SEHNR and FQNEAQ (reference sequence). This CDR3 region has 16 residues. The V and J ends lost 3 bases and 0 bases, in that order; junction bases with no gene match: 4. Here the CDR3 reads CASSLGDRHSNQPQHF. In nucleotides, the CDR3 is TGTGCCAGCAGCTTGGGGGACAGGCATAGCAATCAGCCCCAGCATTTT.

This clone was detected once. The chain uses TRBV6-6 and TRBJ2-1, with 10 bases lining up with TRBD2. Germline V gives CDR1 MNHNY, CDR2 SVGAGI (reference sequence). V shed 5 bases, J shed 1 base, and the junction held 14 bases outside the gene matches. This CDR3 comprises 19 residues. The chain's CDR3 is CASSPWGSGRSQSYNEQFF. The CDR3 nucleotides are TGTGCCAGCAGTCCATGGGGTAGCGGGAGGTCACAATCCTACAATGAGCAGTTCTTC.

This clone was counted only a few times. The chain joins TRBV6-5 to TRBJ1-4, with D perhaps matching TRBD1 (6 bases). Germline V gene sequence: CDR1 MNHEY, CDR2 SVGAGI. V lost 10 bases and J lost 3, with 12 bases in between. This CDR3 region has 13 residues. The CDR3 protein is CATNRAPNEKLFF. The CDR3 bases are TGTGCCACCAACAGGGCCCCTAATGAAAAACTGTTTTTT.

This chain joins TRBV5-1 and TRBJ2-3; TRBD2 matches 9 bases. This CDR3 comprises 15 residues. Trimming cost V 5 bases and J 1 base; bases outside gene matches: 5. Per the germline V gene, CDR1 is SGHRS and CDR2 is YFSETQ. Here the CDR3 reads CASSLAGARTDTQYF. CDR3 in DNA: TGCGCCAGCAGTTTAGCGGGAGCTCGCACAGATACGCAGTATTTT.

V and J are TRBV18 and TRBJ2-1; D is undetermined. The V and J ends lost 3 bases and 2 bases respectively, with 14 bases between them. Per germline, CDR1 KGHSH and CDR2 LQKENI. This CDR3 region has 16 residues. Written as DNA, the CDR3 is TGTGCCAGCTCACCTTCCGCTAAACTCACCTACAATGAGCAGTTCTTC. Translated, it gives CASSPSAKLTYNEQFF.

This clone was recorded many times. The chain recombines TRBV18 with TRBJ2-7; weak D call: TRBD1 (5 bases). Trimming stripped 1 base from V and 7 bases from J, with 17 bases between. The CDR3 has 15 residues. Germline-derived CDR1 and CDR2 are KGHSH and LQKENI. CDR3 sequence reads: CASSPLLGREEEQYF. The CDR3 coding sequence is TGTGCCAGCTCACCACTTTTGGGCAGGGAAGAGGAGCAGTACTTC.

The chain uses TRBV28 and TRBJ2-2; no definite D call. The germline V gene encodes CDR1 MDHEN and CDR2 SYDVKM. This CDR3 region has 13 residues. V was pared by 8 bases and J by 0 bases, with 7 bases between. CDR3 sequence (DNA): TGTGCCAGCTGGCGGACGAACACCGGGGAGCTGTTTTTT. Encoded protein: CASWRTNTGELFF.

The V and J genes are TRBV5-6 and TRBJ2-4, with 7 bases fitting TRBD1. The ends lost 2 bases at V and 8 bases at J; junction bases unmatched: 7. The CDR3 consists of 14 residues. CDR1 SGHDT and CDR2 YYEEEE come from the germline V gene. CDR3 nucleotide sequence: TGTGCCAGCAGCTTTCGGACAGGTACAGACATTCAGTACTTC. This sequence encodes CASSFRTGTDIQYF.

For the CDR3, the DNA is TGTGCCAGTAGCGCTCAGGGGGCTGGAAACACCATATATTTT. Its protein is CASSAQGAGNTIYF. The chain joins TRBV19 to TRBJ1-3; TRBD1 matches 7 bases. V trimming: 6 bases; J trimming: 2 bases; junction bases outside the gene matches: 4. The CDR3 is 14 residues long. The germline CDR1 and CDR2 sequences are LNHDA and SQIVND (reference sequence).

V usage is TRBV9 and J usage is TRBJ1-3; 8 bases map to TRBD1. CDR1 and CDR2 (germline): SGDLS, YYNGEE. Trimming cost V 4 bases and J 1 base; bases outside gene matches: 7. The CDR3 loop spans 16 amino acids. Written as DNA, the CDR3 is TGTGCCAGCAGCCTCAGGACAGGGCAGTCTGGAAACACCATATATTTT. Its protein is CASSLRTGQSGNTIYF.

The CDR3 reads CASSYLGREYEQYF. CDR3 bases: TGTGCCAGCAGTTACCTCGGCCGGGAATACGAGCAGTACTTC. This chain joins TRBV6-6 and TRBJ2-7; possibly TRBD2 for D (5 bases). The CDR3 extends over 14 amino acids. V lost 2 bases to trimming and J lost 4 bases, with 12 bases between them. CDR1 MNHNY and CDR2 SVGAGI come from the germline V gene (reference sequence).

In this sample, this clone turned up once. V is TRBV5-1 and J is TRBJ2-7, with 11 nucleotides matching TRBD2. The CDR3 is made up of 15 amino acids. With V trimmed by 2 bases and J by 4 bases, 5 bases remained unmatched. In germline, CDR1 is SGHRS, CDR2 YFSETQ. Written as DNA, the CDR3 is TGCGCCAGCAGCTTAAGACTAGCGGGGAGGTACGAGCAGTACTTC. It is translated as CASSLRLAGRYEQYF.

The chain recombines TRBV19 with TRBJ1-3; D not certain. The ends were cut back, 5 bases at V and 0 bases at J, with 8 bases in the middle. This CDR3 has 14 amino acids. The germline V gene encodes CDR1 LNHDA and CDR2 SQIVND (reference sequence). The CDR3 loop is CASSLVSSGNTIYF. CDR3 coding DNA: TGTGCCAGTAGTTTGGTGAGCTCTGGAAACACCATATATTTT.

The J gene is TRBJ1-2, the V gene TRBV27; a weak D match, TRBD1 (5 bases). V was pared by 6 bases and J by 7 bases, with 15 bases between. There are 13 residues in the CDR3. The germline CDR1 and CDR2 sequences are MNHEY and SMNVEV (reference sequence). The CDR3 DNA follows: TGTGCCAGCAGCTTAGCGCAGGGAGGTGGCTACACCTTC. As protein: CASSLAQGGGYTF.

This chain joins TRBV7-9 and TRBJ1-2, with D possibly matching TRBD1 (6 bases). From germline, CDR1 is SEHNR and CDR2 FQNEAQ (reference sequence). V lost 5 bases and J lost 8, with 12 bases in between. The CDR3 extends over 12 amino acids. CDR3 in DNA: TGTGCCAGCAGCGCCACAGGGTGGGGCTACACCTTC. Translation: CASSATGWGYTF.

On this clone: The junction does not match germline at one end; this may be a read error. V usage is TRBV7-2 and J usage is TRBJ2-7; 13 bases map to TRBD2. In germline, CDR1 is SGHTA, CDR2 FQGNSA. The CDR3 loop spans 21 amino acids. For the CDR3, the DNA is TGTGCCAGCAGCATAGCACAGGCAGACTGGACTAGCGGGGGAGAGATCTACGAGCAGTACTTC. It codes for CASSIAQADWTSGGEIYEQYF.

This sequence joins TRBV14 and TRBJ2-2; no definite D call. Germline V CDR1 and CDR2: SGHDN, FVKESK. Trimming took off 3 bases at V and 1 base at J, with 9 bases between the two ends. The CDR3 is 15 residues long. The CDR3 protein is CASSHSTGNTGELFF. The CDR3 nucleotides read TGTGCCAGCAGCCACTCGACGGGGAACACCGGGGAGCTGTTTTTT.

The J gene is TRBJ1-3, the V gene TRBV5-1; maybe TRBD1 (5 bases). Germline CDR1 and CDR2: SGHRS and YFSETQ. V was shortened by 0 bases and J by 0 bases, with 10 bases between the two germline ends. This CDR3 comprises 16 residues. The CDR3 region has the DNA TGCGCCAGCAGCTTGGACAGGCAGGGCTCTGGAAACACCATATATTTT. It codes for CASSLDRQGSGNTIYF.

The J gene is TRBJ2-7, the V gene TRBV27, with 11 bases fitting TRBD2. J gave up 9 bases and V 7 bases, and 17 bases lay outside the gene matches. Germline V gives CDR1 MNHEY, CDR2 SMNVEV (reference sequence). This CDR3 region has 16 residues. CDR3 amino acids: CASNNQGTSGLRGQYF. CDR3 bases: TGTGCCAGCAATAACCAGGGGACTAGCGGACTACGTGGGCAGTACTTC.